The rows below give T cell receptor beta chains drawn from one sample of a study of PD-L1 blockade in urothelial cancer. Some clones are missing from TCRdb's copy, which holds only in-frame ones; the method was immunoSEQ multiplex PCR. The data hold 85,000 to 95,000 clones, with roughly nine tenths observed a single time. Sequenced here: PBMCs, sampled around atezolizumab (anti-PD-L1) treatment. The origin of the receptors is an elderly woman with urothelial cancer. The CDR3 runs from the conserved cysteine through the conserved F or W. D genes are given only for firm matches. Clone size is shown for a subset of rows, as once, few, many or a class of expanded clone.

V: TRBV5-1; D: TRBD1; size: .; J: TRBJ2-7; CDR3: CASSPTGVSYEQYF; DNA: TGCGCCAGCAGCCCCACAGGGGTCTCCTACGAGCAGTACTTC
V: TRBV4-2; D: TRBD2; size: .; J: TRBJ2-7; CDR3: CASSPQHSGRDSYEQYF; DNA: TGTGCCAGCAGCCCACAACATAGCGGGAGGGACTCCTACGAGCAGTACTTC
V: TRBV25-1; D: TRBD1; size: .; J: TRBJ1-2; CDR3: CASSGTGGFGYTF; DNA: TGTGCCAGCAGTGGGACAGGGGGCTTCGGCTACACCTTC
V: TRBV10-3; D: TRBD2; size: .; J: TRBJ2-7; CDR3: CAISPGLAGGAVEQYF; DNA: TGTGCCATCAGTCCGGGACTAGCGGGAGGTGCGGTCGAGCAGTACTTC
V: TRBV19; D: .; size: .; J: TRBJ2-1; CDR3: CASSRLGFEQFF; DNA: TGTGCCAGTAGCCGACTAGGATTTGAGCAGTTCTTC
V: TRBV7-3; D: .; size: .; J: TRBJ2-7; CDR3: CASSLTLAGDGEQYF; DNA: TGTGCCAGCAGCTTAACGTTGGCGGGCGATGGCGAGCAGTACTTC
V: TRBV19; D: TRBD2; size: .; J: TRBJ2-7; CDR3: CASSISLAGSYEQYF; DNA: TGTGCCAGTAGTATCTCTCTAGCGGGGTCCTACGAGCAGTACTTC
V: TRBV5-1; D: TRBD1; size: .; J: TRBJ1-2; CDR3: CASSLIIGRQGARSGYTF; DNA: TGCGCCAGCAGCTTGATTATCGGGCGCCAGGGGGCGCGAAGTGGCTACACCTTC
V: TRBV7-9; D: .; size: .; J: TRBJ2-2; CDR3: CASSLQWGDTGELFF; DNA: TGTGCCAGCAGCTTACAATGGGGGGACACCGGGGAGCTGTTTTTT
V: TRBV5-1; D: .; size: .; J: TRBJ2-3; CDR3: CASSLASLANTDTQYF; DNA: TGCGCCAGCAGCTTGGCTTCGTTAGCGAACACAGATACGCAGTATTTT
V: TRBV15; D: .; size: .; J: TRBJ2-3; CDR3: CATSSPSGGRTDTQYF; DNA: TGTGCCACCAGCAGCCCCTCAGGAGGGCGCACAGATACGCAGTATTTT
V: TRBV15; D: TRBD2; size: .; J: TRBJ2-1; CDR3: CATNGGELGEQFF; DNA: TGTGCCACCAACGGGGGGGAGCTGGGTGAGCAGTTCTTC
V: TRBV2; D: TRBD2; size: .; J: TRBJ2-7; CDR3: CASSPSGLAYEQYF; DNA: TGTGCCAGCAGCCCTAGCGGGCTGGCCTACGAGCAGTACTTC
V: TRBV19; D: .; size: .; J: TRBJ2-5; CDR3: CASSTFREGGTQYF; DNA: TGTGCCAGTAGTACCTTCAGGGAAGGCGGGACCCAGTACTTC
V: TRBV19; D: .; size: .; J: TRBJ1-5; CDR3: CASSYGSGNQPQHF; DNA: TGTGCCAGTAGTTACGGGAGTGGCAATCAGCCCCAGCATTTT
V: TRBV14; D: TRBD2; size: .; J: TRBJ2-1; CDR3: CASSQDMAGAFYNEQFF; DNA: TGTGCCAGCAGCCAAGATATGGCGGGAGCCTTTTACAATGAGCAGTTCTTC
V: TRBV14; D: .; size: .; J: TRBJ2-2; CDR3: CASSQLTSRTGELFF; DNA: TGTGCCAGCAGCCAATTAACCTCGAGAACCGGGGAGCTGTTTTTT
V: TRBV15; D: .; size: .; J: TRBJ1-2; CDR3: CATSSLSWGIPGYTF; DNA: TGTGCCACCAGCAGTCTCTCGTGGGGCATTCCCGGCTACACCTTC
V: TRBV5-1; D: .; size: .; J: TRBJ2-5; CDR3: CASSLALGGEETQYF; DNA: TGCGCCAGCAGCTTGGCCTTAGGGGGGGAAGAGACCCAGTACTTC
V: TRBV9; D: TRBD2; size: .; J: TRBJ2-1; CDR3: CASSPRGRTSGYNEQFF; DNA: TGTGCCAGCAGCCCGAGGGGCCGGACTAGCGGCTACAATGAGCAGTTCTTC
V: TRBV28; D: TRBD2; size: .; J: TRBJ2-1; CDR3: CASSPISIAGGYNEQFF; DNA: TGTGCCAGCAGCCCGATTAGCATAGCGGGAGGGTACAATGAGCAGTTCTTC
V: TRBV10-3; D: .; size: .; J: TRBJ1-3; CDR3: CAITQGRTGNTIYF; DNA: TGTGCCATCACCCAAGGGAGAACTGGAAACACCATATATTTT
V: TRBV5-1; D: TRBD2; size: .; J: TRBJ2-1; CDR3: CASSSWLAGLLNEQFF; DNA: TGCGCCAGCAGCTCCTGGCTAGCGGGTCTTCTCAATGAGCAGTTCTTC
V: TRBV28; D: .; size: .; J: TRBJ1-2; CDR3: CAARGLGTYGYTF; DNA: TGTGCCGCGCGGGGCCTGGGGACCTATGGCTACACCTTC
V: TRBV29-1; D: TRBD2; size: .; J: TRBJ2-5; CDR3: CSVLKVKRETHGETQYF; DNA: TGCAGCGTCCTCAAAGTCAAGCGGGAGACGCATGGAGAGACCCAGTACTTC
V: TRBV5-1; D: TRBD1; size: .; J: TRBJ2-3; CDR3: CASSLRQGAGDTQYF; DNA: TGCGCCAGCAGCTTGCGGCAGGGGGCGGGAGATACGCAGTATTTT
V: TRBV9; D: .; size: once; J: TRBJ2-1; CDR3: CASSVVGGLSYNEQFF; DNA: TGTGCCAGCAGCGTAGTAGGCGGGCTTTCCTACAATGAGCAGTTCTTC
V: TRBV6-1; D: .; size: .; J: TRBJ1-4; CDR3: CASTGQYNEKLFF; DNA: TGTGCCAGCACAGGACAGTACAATGAAAAACTGTTTTTT
V: TRBV21-1; D: .; size: .; J: TRBJ2-7; CDR3: CASTHPGQGVNEQYF; DNA: TGTGCCAGCACGCACCCGGGACAGGGTGTCAACGAGCAGTACTTC
V: TRBV9; D: TRBD2; size: .; J: TRBJ2-3; CDR3: CASSVGTTSTDTQYF; DNA: TGTGCCAGCAGCGTGGGGACTACTAGCACAGATACGCAGTATTTT